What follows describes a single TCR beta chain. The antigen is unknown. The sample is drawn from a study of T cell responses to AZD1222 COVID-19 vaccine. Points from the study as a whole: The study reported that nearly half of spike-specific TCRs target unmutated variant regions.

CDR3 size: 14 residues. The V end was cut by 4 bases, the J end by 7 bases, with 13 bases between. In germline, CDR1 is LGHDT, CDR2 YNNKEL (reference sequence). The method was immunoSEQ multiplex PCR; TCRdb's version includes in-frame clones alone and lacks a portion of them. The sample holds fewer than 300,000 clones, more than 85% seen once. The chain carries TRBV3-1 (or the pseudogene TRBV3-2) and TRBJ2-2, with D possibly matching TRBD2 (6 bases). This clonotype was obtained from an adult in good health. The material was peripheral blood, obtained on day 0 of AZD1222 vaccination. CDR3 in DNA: TGTGCCAGCAGCCCGCCCGGGGGTTACGGGGAGCTGTTTTTT. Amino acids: CASSPPGGYGELFF.